These 28 T cell receptor beta chains were sequenced from one sample in a study of blood T cell repertoires in COVID-19. Profiling relied on immunoSEQ multiplex PCR, and the TCRdb table lists in-frame clones only, not all of them. The table records 200,000 to 250,000 clones, 85% to 90% of them present only once. Sequenced input: PBMCs or T cells enriched from blood (not recorded which). All receptors derive from a man in his fifties or sixties who had been exposed to COVID-19.

The chain recombines TRBV28 with TRBJ1-1, with 9 bases matching TRBD1. There are 15 residues in the CDR3. The J segment lost 1 base and the V segment lost 6 bases, leaving 6 bases of the junction unmatched. The germline V gene encodes CDR1 MDHEN and CDR2 SYDVKM. CDR3 DNA sequence: TGTGCCAGCAGGCGACAGGGGGGATGGAACACTGAAGCTTTCTTT. It specifies CASRRQGGWNTEAFF.

The V gene is TRBV11-2, the J gene TRBJ1-5; TRBD1 agrees at 7 bases. Germline V gives CDR1 SGHAT, CDR2 FQNNGV. The CDR3 has 14 amino acids. The V segment lost 0 bases and the J segment 5 bases; nucleotides outside the gene matches: 1. The CDR3 DNA follows: TGTGCCAGCAGCTTAGACACAGGGGATCAGCCCCAGCATTTT. The encoded protein is CASSLDTGDQPQHF.

The rearrangement links TRBV19 to TRBJ1-1, with TRBD1 matching 7 bases. V lost 3 bases, J lost 1 base, and 2 bases stayed unmatched. The V gene's germline CDR1 is LNHDA and CDR2 SQIVND (reference sequence). The length of the CDR3 is 14 residues. CDR3 DNA: TGTGCCAGTAGTATTCGGACAGGGAACACTGAAGCTTTCTTT. It encodes CASSIRTGNTEAFF.

The CDR3 DNA is TGTGCCAGCAGTTATACTAGCGGAGGAGATACGCAGTATTTT. Its translation is CASSYTSGGDTQYF. The chain recombines TRBV2 with TRBJ2-3; 8 bases are shared with TRBD2. The length of the CDR3 is 14 residues. Germline V CDR1 and CDR2: SNHLY, FYNNEI. V shed 5 bases, J shed 5 bases, and the junction held 6 bases outside the gene matches.

V and J are TRBV2 and TRBJ2-7; a possible D gene is TRBD1 (6 bases). This CDR3 spans 11 amino acids. V was trimmed by 6 bases and J by 4 bases, leaving 7 bases between them. Germline lookup yields CDR1 SNHLY and CDR2 FYNNEI. CDR3 in amino acids: CASSTGYEQYF. The CDR3 bases are TGTGCCAGCAGCACAGGGTACGAGCAGTACTTC.

This chain links TRBV29-1 with TRBJ2-3; TRBD1 agrees at 7 bases. V gave up 1 base and J gave up 14 bases; unmatched junction bases: 6. Germline values: CDR1 SQVTM, CDR2 ANQGSEA. This CDR3 has 11 residues. The CDR3, as DNA: TGCAGCGTTGAAGGGACAGGTACTCTGTATTTT. It yields the protein CSVEGTGTLYF.

V and J are TRBV7-3 and TRBJ1-1; TRBD1 matches 7 bases. There are 14 residues in the CDR3. V shed 5 bases and J 4 bases; nucleotides not matched to a gene: 7. Germline V CDR1 and CDR2: SGHTA, FQGTGA. The CDR3 loop is CASSENTGATEAFF. The CDR3 region has the DNA TGTGCCAGCAGCGAAAATACAGGGGCCACTGAAGCTTTCTTT.

The CDR3 coding sequence is TGTGCCAGTAGTAGTCGACAGGGCCGGGAAAAACTGTTTTTT. Translating gives CASSSRQGREKLFF. This rearrangement joins TRBV19 to TRBJ1-4, with TRBD1 matching over 7 bases. V lost 4 bases and J lost 8; bases outside the gene matches: 7. This CDR3 region has 14 residues. Germline loops: CDR1 LNHDA, CDR2 SQIVND (reference sequence).

CDR3 loop: CASSLTGGASSYNEQFF. The CDR3 DNA is TGCGCCAGCAGCTTGACCGGGGGAGCGTCCTCCTACAATGAGCAGTTCTTC. V and J are TRBV5-1 and TRBJ2-1, with D possibly TRBD2 on 6 matching bases. Trimming pared 1 base from V and 0 bases from J, leaving 14 bases between. CDR1 SGHRS and CDR2 YFSETQ come from the germline V gene. The CDR3 sequence is 17 residues long.

The chain recombines TRBV5-1 with TRBJ2-7; 10 bases line up with TRBD1. V gave up 0 bases and J gave up 5 bases; unmatched junction bases: 8. Germline V gene lookup returns CDR1 SGHRS and CDR2 YFSETQ. The CDR3 loop spans 16 amino acids. The CDR3 region has the DNA TGCGCCAGCAGCTTGGGGGTTTCGGGACAGGGGAACGAGCAGTACTTC. Protein product: CASSLGVSGQGNEQYF. The full variable domain, with the rest looked up from reference TRBV5-1 and TRBJ2-7, is KAGVTQTPRYLIKTRGQQVTLSCSPISGHRSVSWYQQTPGQGLQFLFEYFSETQRNKGNFPGRFSGRQFSNSRSEMNVSTLELGDSALYLCASSLGVSGQGNEQYFGPGTRLTVT.

This chain joins TRBV12-3 or TRBV12-4 and TRBJ2-7; maybe TRBD1 (6 bases). Trimming removed 6 bases from V and 3 bases from J, with 12 bases in between. The CDR3 covers 13 residues. This chain's CDR3 is CASRTGNYYEQYF. In nucleotides, the CDR3 is TGTGCCAGCAGGACAGGAAACTACTACGAGCAGTACTTC.

This clone was counted once. J is TRBJ2-1 and V is TRBV7-8, with 8 bases that match TRBD1. Trimming cost V 1 base and J 9 bases; bases outside gene matches: 5. The CDR3 is 14 residues long. Germline values: CDR1 SGHVS, CDR2 FQNEAQ. The DNA of the CDR3 is TGTGCCAGCAGCTTAGACAGGGGGTACGCTGAGCAGTTCTTC. As protein: CASSLDRGYAEQFF.

This chain joins TRBV7-9 and TRBJ1-6; 8 bases align to TRBD1. V gave up 5 bases and J gave up 9 bases; unmatched junction bases: 3. Germline assignment: CDR1 SEHNR and CDR2 FQNEAQ (reference sequence). This CDR3 is built from 13 residues. CDR3 sequence (DNA): TGTGCCAGCAGCACACAGGGGGGTTCACCCCTCCACTTT. Translation gives CASSTQGGSPLHF. The entire variable domain, with the rest obtained from reference TRBV7-9 and TRBJ1-6, is as follows: DTGVSQNPRHKITKRGQNVTFRCDPISEHNRLYWYRQTLGQGPEFLTYFQNEAQLEKSRLLSDRFSAERPKGSFSTLEIQRTEQGDSAMYLCASSTQGGSPLHFGNGTRLTVT.

The J gene is TRBJ2-7, the V gene TRBV11-2; possible D gene TRBD1, 6 bases. From germline, CDR1 is SGHAT and CDR2 FQNNGV. CDR3 size: 14 residues. Trimming shortened V by 4 bases and J by 9 bases, and 19 bases separated the two germline ends. The CDR3 DNA reads TGTGCCAGCAGCTCAATGGGGGCTCACGCGACGCAGTACTTC. It translates to CASSSMGAHATQYF.

This chain connects TRBV23-1 to TRBJ2-1, with 9 bases identical to TRBD1. TRBV23-1 is assigned to the ORF class and has an uncertain function. The CDR3 extends over 15 amino acids. Losses at the gene ends were 6 bases for V and 6 bases for J; bases not matched to a gene: 9. The CDR3 spells CASSDGTGSFNEQFF. DNA for the CDR3: TGCGCCAGCAGCGACGGGACAGGGTCGTTCAATGAGCAGTTCTTC.

V and J are TRBV7-3 and TRBJ2-1, with D uncertain. The CDR3 has 16 residues. Germline V CDR1 and CDR2: SGHTA, FQGTGA. Trimming stripped 1 base from V and 0 bases from J, with 10 bases between. The CDR3 region has the DNA TGTGCCAGCAGCTTAAGGCTGGCCCGCTCCTACAATGAGCAGTTCTTC. It codes for CASSLRLARSYNEQFF.

The V gene is TRBV5-1, the J gene TRBJ2-3; TRBD2 is a possible D gene (6 bases). Deletions cut 4 bases from V and 2 bases from J, with 14 bases between. The CDR3 contains 15 residues. Germline CDR1 SGHRS, CDR2 YFSETQ. CDR3: CASSNLASVTDTQYF. CDR3 DNA: TGCGCCAGCAGCAACCTTGCTAGCGTCACAGATACGCAGTATTTT. Full variable domain (outside the CDR3, taken from reference TRBV5-1 and TRBJ2-3): KAGVTQTPRYLIKTRGQQVTLSCSPISGHRSVSWYQQTPGQGLQFLFEYFSETQRNKGNFPGRFSGRQFSNSRSEMNVSTLELGDSALYLCASSNLASVTDTQYFGPGTRLTVL.

The chain joins TRBV29-1 to TRBJ2-1; TRBD1 matches at 10 bases. V lost 7 bases, J lost 8 bases, and 2 bases stayed unmatched. CDR1 SQVTM and CDR2 ANQGSEA come from the germline V gene. The CDR3 consists of 11 residues. The CDR3 coding sequence is TGCAGCGGGGACAGGGGCGATGAGCAGTTCTTC. It yields the protein CSGDRGDEQFF.

The rearrangement uses TRBV7-9 and TRBJ2-3; weak D call: TRBD2 (6 bases). The CDR3 has 14 residues. V was pared by 1 base and J by 6 bases, with 11 bases between. The germline gives CDR1 SEHNR, CDR2 FQNEAQ (reference sequence). CDR3 DNA: TGTGCCAGCAGCTTAGACCTCGCGGGGGATACGCAGTATTTT. Translating it yields CASSLDLAGDTQYF.

The chain links TRBV7-3 to TRBJ2-3; TRBD2 matches at 9 bases. The CDR3 has 18 residues. The germline V gene has CDR1 SGHTA and CDR2 FQGTGA. The J segment lost 4 bases and the V segment lost 0 bases, leaving 11 bases of the junction unmatched. In DNA form, the CDR3 reads TGTGCCAGCAGCTTAACTGGCGCTAGCGGGATCGCTTCAGATACGCAGTATTTT. Translation: CASSLTGASGIASDTQYF.

In DNA form, the CDR3 reads TGTGCCAGCAGTTTATGGACAGTTAGCAATCAGCCCCAGCATTTT. Residues: CASSLWTVSNQPQHF. V and J are TRBV28 and TRBJ1-5, with D tentatively TRBD1 (5 bases). Trimming shortened V by 0 bases and J by 0 bases, and 6 bases separated the two germline ends. Per germline, CDR1 MDHEN and CDR2 SYDVKM. This CDR3 has 15 amino acids.

The chain combines TRBV5-6 with TRBJ2-3, with TRBD2 matching over 14 bases. The CDR3 is 18 residues long. The junction had 9 bases not matched to a gene; V was cut back by 4 bases and J by 2 bases. Looked up from germline, CDR1 is SGHDT and CDR2 is YYEEEE. The CDR3, as DNA: TGTGCCAGCAGCCGACTAGCGGGAGGGCTTGCCTTCACAGATACGCAGTATTTT. Protein sequence: CASSRLAGGLAFTDTQYF.

CDR3: CASRYRGRDSEAFF. As DNA, the CDR3 is TGTGCCAGCAGGTACAGGGGCCGCGATTCTGAAGCTTTCTTT. This sequence joins TRBV6-4 and TRBJ1-1; 7 bases align to TRBD1. This CDR3 contains 14 residues. V lost 6 bases and J lost 6; bases outside the gene matches: 10. Germline-derived CDR1 and CDR2 are MRHNA and SNTAGT.

The genes are TRBV27 and TRBJ1-5, with D hard to call. The CDR3 loop spans 13 amino acids. Between the trimmed V and J ends, which lost 3 bases and 6 bases, there was a span of 9 bases. The V gene's germline CDR1 is MNHEY and CDR2 SMNVEV (reference sequence). CDR3 bases: TGTGCCAGCAGTTTTGATGGTAGTCAGCCCCAGCATTTT. Amino acid sequence: CASSFDGSQPQHF.

This clone was found once. This chain links TRBV19 with TRBJ2-2; 8 nucleotides agree with TRBD1. Trimming removed 5 bases from V and 4 bases from J; junction bases left unmatched: 6. This CDR3 comprises 15 residues. CDR1 and CDR2 from the germline V gene are LNHDA and SQIVND (reference sequence). In nucleotides, the CDR3 is TGTGCCAGTAGTCCCTGGACAGGGATCACCGGGGAGCTGTTTTTT. Translating gives CASSPWTGITGELFF. Combining the CDR3 with reference TRBV19 and TRBJ2-2 gives the whole variable domain DGGITQSPKYLFRKEGQNVTLSCEQNLNHDAMYWYRQDPGQGLRLIYYSQIVNDFQKGDIAEGYSVSREKKESFPLTVTSAQKNPTAFYLCASSPWTGITGELFFGEGSRLTVL.

The gene calls are TRBV7-2 and TRBJ1-2, with 9 bases aligning to TRBD1. V was pared by 0 bases and J by 5 bases, with 1 base of the junction left unmatched. The CDR3 runs to 14 residues. The V gene's germline CDR1 is SGHTA and CDR2 FQGNSA. This CDR3 reads CASSLAGTGYGYTF. The CDR3 DNA reads TGTGCCAGCAGCTTAGCGGGGACAGGGTATGGCTACACCTTC.

The V call is TRBV5-1, the J call TRBJ2-5; 7 nucleotides line up with TRBD1. This CDR3 is 14 amino acids long. The V and J ends lost 4 bases and 0 bases, in that order; junction bases with no gene match: 3. The germline V gene encodes CDR1 SGHRS and CDR2 YFSETQ. The CDR3 DNA is TGCGCCAGCAGCCCGACAGGGTACCAAGAGACCCAGTACTTC. Amino acids: CASSPTGYQETQYF.

This chain joins TRBV3-1 (or the pseudogene TRBV3-2) and TRBJ1-2; 10 bases match TRBD1. V trimming: 6 bases; J trimming: 7 bases; junction bases outside the gene matches: 8. Germline CDR1 and CDR2: LGHDT and YNNKEL (reference sequence). The CDR3 has 14 amino acids. CDR3 in amino acids: CASSLGQGGSGYTF. DNA for the CDR3: TGTGCCAGCAGTCTCGGACAGGGGGGGAGTGGCTACACCTTC.